This record looks at one T cell receptor beta chain sequence and its context. These data come from a study of blood T cell repertoires in COVID-19. Trimming took 3 bases from V and 1 from J, leaving 18 bases between them. The CDR3 has 17 residues. CDR1 MGHRA and CDR2 YSYEKL come from the germline V gene. Original analysis: Reference gene primers were amplified, and this amplification served to estimate nucleated cell counts. Sequencing was performed with immunoSEQ multiplex PCR; in TCRdb, only in-frame clones are kept and a portion is missing. The D gene and trimming were derived from the DNA, and the V and J assignments and clone size from that table. This table has 180,000 or so clones, approximately 80% appearing once.

The TCR was taken from a woman in her thirties or forties with COVID-19, enrolled during active disease. Sequenced input: peripheral blood. The chain recombines TRBV4-1 with TRBJ1-1; D is perhaps TRBD1 (5 bases). The CDR3 sequence is CASSHQGPPQKNTEAFF. DNA for the CDR3: TGCGCCAGCAGCCACCAGGGTCCTCCGCAAAAGAACACTGAAGCTTTCTTT.